This T cell receptor beta chain is from a study of blood T cell repertoires in COVID-19. TCRdb's copy holds only in-frame clones and misses some; the assay was immunoSEQ multiplex PCR. The sample contains about 220,000 clones, about 79% of which appear only once. Germline V gene sequence: CDR1 MNHNY, CDR2 SVGAGI (reference sequence). The CDR3 sequence is 12 residues long. After removal of 9 bases from V and 6 bases from J, the junction contained 5 bases not matched to a gene. This receptor was taken from a man between 35 and 55 years old who had recovered from COVID-19. The chain links TRBV6-6 to TRBJ2-1; 7 bases are shared with TRBD2. Sequences were obtained from peripheral blood. The chain's CDR3 is CASSGLVNEQFF. The CDR3 nucleotides are TGTGCCAGTAGCGGACTAGTCAATGAGCAGTTCTTC.